These 24 T cell receptor beta chains originate from one sample sequenced in a study of blood T cell repertoires in COVID-19 (dated by TCRdb to the early 2020s). The library relied on the immunoSEQ multiplex PCR assay. The table comes from immuneACCESS by way of TCRdb, which keeps in-frame sequences with V and J called. Part of the clones is missing from these tables; in studies checked, under half for an unresolved V gene and the rest for unknown reasons. In all, the sample holds 150,000 to 200,000 clones, and 87% of those were seen once. 2.5% of the sample lies in the top ten. Sequenced: peripheral blood. The receptor source for this set is a man between 35 and 55 years old with active or convalescent COVID-19.

The J gene is TRBJ2-2, the V gene TRBV25-1, with D unresolved. V lost 4 bases and J lost 4, with 7 bases in between. Germline V gene data show CDR1 as MGHDK and CDR2 as SYGVNS. This CDR3 region has 13 residues. This chain's CDR3 is CASSAVGTGELFF. The CDR3 bases are TGTGCCAGCAGTGCAGTTGGCACCGGGGAGCTGTTTTTT.

This chain connects TRBV11-2 to TRBJ1-1; possible D gene TRBD1, 6 bases. CDR1 is SGHAT, CDR2 FQNNGV, per germline. V lost 3 bases to trimming and J lost 5 bases, with 16 bases between them. The CDR3 consists of 15 residues. CDR3 sequence (DNA): TGTGCCAGCAGCTTCGAGGGGGGGCCGCAGACTGAAGCTTTCTTT. Translation: CASSFEGGPQTEAFF.

The rearrangement uses TRBV6-1 and TRBJ1-2; D is unresolved. The CDR3 is made up of 15 amino acids. V was clipped by 0 bases and J by 2 bases, with 10 bases between them. Germline loops: CDR1 MNHNS, CDR2 SASEGT. The CDR3 region is CASSEAGVANYGYTF. For the CDR3, the DNA is TGTGCCAGCAGTGAAGCCGGAGTAGCCAACTATGGCTACACCTTC.

This chain uses TRBV4-1 with TRBJ2-2; no firm D call. This CDR3 is 14 amino acids long. V lost 6 bases to trimming and J lost 4 bases, with 12 bases between them. The germline gives CDR1 MGHRA, CDR2 YSYEKL. The CDR3 sequence is CASRERGFTGELFF. DNA of the CDR3: TGCGCCAGCAGGGAGCGAGGCTTCACCGGGGAGCTGTTTTTT.

The chain uses TRBV29-1 and TRBJ1-2, with 7 bases that match TRBD1. The germline V gene encodes CDR1 SQVTM and CDR2 ANQGSEA. V trimming: 6 bases; J trimming: 5 bases; junction bases outside the gene matches: 18. The CDR3 contains 16 residues. This CDR3 reads CSVGSRTGGIGYGYTF. The CDR3 DNA is TGCAGCGTCGGATCGAGGACAGGCGGGATAGGATATGGCTACACCTTC.

Here the CDR3 DNA reads TGTGCCAGCAGCCCACAAGCGGGCACATCCTACGAGCAGTACTTC. Residues: CASSPQAGTSYEQYF. The V gene is TRBV5-5, the J gene TRBJ2-7; TRBD2 might be the D (6 bases). From germline, CDR1 is SGHKS and CDR2 YYEKEE (reference sequence). This CDR3 comprises 15 residues. V lost 4 bases to trimming and J lost 1 base, with 15 bases between them. The full variable domain, its missing parts supplied by reference TRBV5-5 and TRBJ2-7, is DAGVTQSPTHLIKTRGQQVTLRCSPISGHKSVSWYQQVLGQGPQFIFQYYEKEERGRGNFPDRFSARQFPNYSSELNVNALLLGDSALYLCASSPQAGTSYEQYFGPGTRLTVT.

The chain carries TRBV7-8 and TRBJ1-5; no clear D gene. Germline CDR1 and CDR2: SGHVS and FQNEAQ. CDR3 length: 15 amino acids. The V end was cut by 2 bases, the J end by 0 bases, with 8 bases between. Here the CDR3 DNA reads TGTGCCAGCAGCTTAAACATTGATAGCAATCAGCCCCAGCATTTT. Protein: CASSLNIDSNQPQHF.

Worth noting for this clone: Mismatch with germline at one junction end may stem from a read error. The V gene is TRBV29-1, the J gene TRBJ1-4, with 9 bases fitting TRBD1. The germline gives CDR1 SQVTM, CDR2 ANQGSEA. This CDR3 region has 14 residues. The CDR3 is CSVEDRGTNEKLFF. DNA for the CDR3: TGCAGCGTGGAAGACAGGGGGACTAATGAAAAACTGTTTTTT.

This clone has only a few counts. This chain joins TRBV5-6 and TRBJ2-7; 10 bases line up with TRBD2. This CDR3 is 15 amino acids long. CDR1 SGHDT and CDR2 YYEEEE come from the germline V gene. V lost 0 bases and J lost 4; bases outside the gene matches: 4. The DNA for the CDR3 is TGTGCCAGCAGCTTGGTAGCTAGCGGGGGTTACGAGCAGTACTTC. It translates to CASSLVASGGYEQYF.

This chain links TRBV2 with TRBJ1-1, with TRBD1 matching 9 bases. Germline V CDR1 and CDR2: SNHLY, FYNNEI. The CDR3 is 14 residues long. Trimming removed 6 bases from V and 6 bases from J; junction bases left unmatched: 8. As DNA, the CDR3 is TGTGCCAGCAGAGGAACAGGGGGCCTGGCTGAAGCTTTCTTT. Protein sequence: CASRGTGGLAEAFF.

The V and J genes are TRBV6-6 and TRBJ2-1, with TRBD2 as a possible D gene (7 bases). From germline, CDR1 is MNHNY and CDR2 SVGAGI (reference sequence). CDR3 size: 15 residues. Trimming removed 5 bases from V and 5 bases from J, with 16 bases in between. In DNA, the CDR3 is TGTGCCAGCAGTGACCCAGGGGAGGGTGACAATGAGCAGTTCTTC. Encoded protein: CASSDPGEGDNEQFF.

In its sample, this clone was seen once. The chain couples TRBV19 to TRBJ1-2; 11 bases line up with TRBD1. CDR3 length: 18 residues. The germline V gene has CDR1 LNHDA and CDR2 SQIVND (reference sequence). With V trimmed by 5 bases and J by 4 bases, 15 bases remained unmatched. CDR3 protein: CASSDPGQGATGGYGYTF. The CDR3 nucleotides read TGTGCCAGTAGTGACCCTGGACAGGGGGCTACTGGGGGCTATGGCTACACCTTC.

This clone was observed a single time. The chain carries TRBV10-3 and TRBJ1-2; perhaps TRBD1 as D (6 bases). V gave up 8 bases and J gave up 3 bases, with 16 bases separating them. In germline, CDR1 is ENHRY, CDR2 SYGVKD. This CDR3 is 14 amino acids long. The CDR3: CAISTRGWDYGYTF. In nucleotides, the CDR3 is TGTGCCATCTCCACCAGGGGTTGGGACTATGGCTACACCTTC.

This chain links TRBV9 with TRBJ1-6; tentatively, D is TRBD1 (5 bases). The ends were cut back, 3 bases at V and 11 bases at J, with 18 bases in the middle. Germline values: CDR1 SGDLS, CDR2 YYNGEE. This CDR3 comprises 15 residues. This chain's CDR3 is CASSGAAGDRTPLHF. The CDR3, as DNA: TGTGCCAGCAGCGGCGCCGCGGGGGACCGTACACCCCTCCACTTT.

Notes on this clone: This sample includes further DNA sequences coding for the same CDR3. The chain carries TRBV11-3 and TRBJ2-6; TRBD2 aligns across 8 bases. Germline V gives CDR1 SGHNT, CDR2 YENEEA. Unmatched junction bases numbered 2, after V lost 3 bases and J lost 4 bases. The CDR3 runs to 15 residues. CDR3 in amino acids: CASSFGGAGANVLTF. For the CDR3, the DNA is TGTGCCAGCAGCTTCGGGGGGGCGGGGGCCAACGTCCTGACTTTC. Looking up the rest from reference TRBV11-3 and TRBJ2-6 gives the full variable domain: EAGVVQSPRYKIIEKKQPVAFWCNPISGHNTLYWYLQNLGQGPELLIRYENEEAVDDSQLPKDRFSAERLKGVDSTLKIQPAELGDSAVYLCASSFGGAGANVLTFGAGSRLTVL.

The chain employs TRBV5-4 and TRBJ2-1, with 13 bases identical to TRBD2. V dropped 4 bases and J dropped 10; count of bases not matched to a gene: 11. CDR1 SGHNT and CDR2 YYREEE come from the germline V gene (reference sequence). There are 16 residues in the CDR3. The CDR3 DNA reads as TGTGCCAGCAGCCCCCCCGCGACTAGCGGGGGGAGGGAGCAGTTCTTC. Translating it yields CASSPPATSGGREQFF.

This chain uses TRBV7-3 with TRBJ2-2, with 11 bases matching TRBD1. This CDR3 is built from 18 residues. CDR1 is SGHTA, CDR2 FQGTGA, per germline. Germline trimming cut 5 bases from V and 6 bases from J; bases unmatched to any gene: 14. CDR3 nucleotides: TGTGCCAGCAGCCCCGGCCGAGGGACAGGGGGGGGTTCCGGGGAGCTGTTTTTT. It yields the protein CASSPGRGTGGGSGELFF.

V gene TRBV28 combines with J gene TRBJ1-1, with 10 bases lining up with TRBD1. Germline CDR1 and CDR2: MDHEN and SYDVKM. There are 17 residues in the CDR3. The ends lost 1 base at V and 5 bases at J; junction bases unmatched: 10. The CDR3 region has the DNA TGTGCCAGCAGTTTATCCTATCGGACAGGGGGTGGGACTGAAGCTTTCTTT. Encoded protein: CASSLSYRTGGGTEAFF.

This clone came up once. The same CDR3 arises from other DNA sequences in this sample as well. The chain uses TRBV5-1 and TRBJ1-2, with 9 bases that match TRBD1. The V and J ends lost 0 bases and 8 bases, in that order; junction bases with no gene match: 2. The CDR3 runs 13 residues. The germline V gene encodes CDR1 SGHRS and CDR2 YFSETQ. The CDR3 nucleotides are TGCGCCAGCAGCTTGGAAACAGGGGGCGGCTACACCTTC. Protein: CASSLETGGGYTF. Complete variable domain (other parts from reference TRBV5-1 and TRBJ1-2): KAGVTQTPRYLIKTRGQQVTLSCSPISGHRSVSWYQQTPGQGLQFLFEYFSETQRNKGNFPGRFSGRQFSNSRSEMNVSTLELGDSALYLCASSLETGGGYTFGSGTRLTVV.

This rearrangement joins TRBV11-2 to TRBJ1-6; D might be TRBD1 (5 bases). The length of the CDR3 is 14 residues. Germline-derived CDR1 and CDR2 are SGHAT and FQNNGV. Deletions cut 0 bases from V and 9 bases from J, with 9 bases between. This CDR3 is CASSLDRAVSPLHF. The CDR3 nucleotides are TGTGCCAGCAGCTTAGACAGGGCAGTTTCACCCCTCCACTTT. The entire variable domain, with the rest obtained from reference TRBV11-2 and TRBJ1-6, is as follows: EAGVAQSPRYKIIEKRQSVAFWCNPISGHATLYWYQQILGQGPKLLIQFQNNGVVDDSQLPKDRFSAERLKGVDSTLKIQPAKLEDSAVYLCASSLDRAVSPLHFGNGTRLTVT.

The chain couples TRBV5-6 to TRBJ1-1, with D possibly matching TRBD1 (6 bases). The CDR3 has 14 amino acids. Trimming stripped 4 bases from V and 3 bases from J, with 13 bases between. CDR1 SGHDT and CDR2 YYEEEE come from the germline V gene. CDR3 loop: CASSPRQAHTEAFF. The CDR3 region has the DNA TGTGCCAGCAGCCCTAGACAGGCACACACTGAAGCTTTCTTT. Full variable domain (missing parts from reference TRBV5-6 and TRBJ1-1): DAGVTQSPTHLIKTRGQQVTLRCSPKSGHDTVSWYQQALGQGPQFIFQYYEEEERQRGNFPDRFSGHQFPNYSSELNVNALLLGDSALYLCASSPRQAHTEAFFGQGTRLTVV.

This chain uses TRBV18 with TRBJ2-3; TRBD1 matches at 10 bases. Germline V CDR1 and CDR2: KGHSH, LQKENI. J was trimmed by 7 bases and V by 3 bases; bases with no gene match: 7. This CDR3 has 15 residues. The CDR3 region is CASSPSRTGGHTQYF. CDR3 nucleotides: TGTGCCAGCTCACCGTCGAGGACAGGGGGACATACGCAGTATTTT.

A remark on this clone: Relative to the germline gene, one junction end is altered; a read error may explain this. This chain connects TRBV5-1 to TRBJ2-3; the match to TRBD1 covers 9 bases. The germline V gene encodes CDR1 SGHRS and CDR2 YFSETQ. The CDR3 runs 18 residues. CDR3 residues: CASTLGSTGGARTDTQYF. CDR3 coding DNA: TGCGCCAGCACCTTGGGGAGTACAGGGGGCGCGCGCACAGATACGCAGTATTTT. Combining the CDR3 with reference TRBV5-1 and TRBJ2-3 gives the whole variable domain KAGVTQTPRYLIKTRGQQVTLSCSPISGHRSVSWYQQTPGQGLQFLFEYFSETQRNKGNFPGRFSGRQFSNSRSEMNVSTLELGDSALYLCASTLGSTGGARTDTQYFGPGTRLTVL.

This chain connects TRBV19 to TRBJ1-3; D is undetermined. Germline loops: CDR1 LNHDA, CDR2 SQIVND (reference sequence). The CDR3 runs 14 residues. Trimming pared 3 bases from V and 0 bases from J, leaving 6 bases between. DNA of the CDR3: TGTGCCAGTAGTATCGGAGGCTCTGGAAACACCATATATTTT. Translating gives CASSIGGSGNTIYF.